Ten or more counts support the clone carrying this T cell receptor (beta chain). Its antigen is as yet unknown. These data belong to a study of beta chain features in type 1 diabetes. Study at large: Cell yields, gender and age were comparable in patients and healthy donors.

The study's findings and limits: Type 1 diabetes patients had VDJ junctions that carried fewer insertions and more deletions.

Investigators reverse transcribed all isolated RNA, so they sequenced expressed TCRB transcripts. Sequenced by immunoSEQ multiplex PCR; TCRdb stores in-frame clones only, minus some. The sample includes roughly 150,000 clones, roughly 9.1% of them seen just once. The CDR3 is 15 amino acids. Germline V gives CDR1 MGHRA, CDR2 YSYEKL. After removal of 3 bases from V and 8 bases from J, the junction contained 8 bases not matched to a gene. The sequence came from a woman aged 18-29 years in good health. The material sequenced was central memory CD4+ T cells from blood. The V gene is TRBV4-1, the J gene TRBJ2-2, with 8 nucleotides matching TRBD1. This CDR3 is CASSQPQGAAGELFF. In DNA form, the CDR3 reads TGCGCCAGCAGCCAGCCTCAGGGGGCTGCGGGGGAGCTGTTTTTT.